This entry features one T cell receptor beta chain sequence. The antigen is undetermined. Profiling relied on immunoSEQ multiplex PCR, and the TCRdb table lists in-frame clones only, not all of them. The sample lists roughly 100,000 clones; 81% were seen once. This sample is part of a study of glioma-infiltrating T cells after dendritic cell vaccination. Study details: Autologous tumor lysate-pulsed dendritic cell vaccination was given between the early 2000s and the early 2010s. At biweekly intervals, patients got three intradermal dendritic cell vaccine injections.

The CDR3 is made up of 15 amino acids. The germline V gene encodes CDR1 SGHRS and CDR2 YFSETQ. The ends were cut back, 0 bases at V and 2 bases at J, with 11 bases in the middle. Study-wide findings and caveats: No direct clonality-survival link was found; a diverse polyclonal response may matter.

This sample comprised blood, obtained before dendritic cell vaccination. The receptor's source is a human donor with glioblastoma. The chain is built from TRBV5-1 and TRBJ1-2; D unclear. The CDR3 DNA reads as TGCGCCAGCAGCTTGGATCTGGCCCAGAACTATGGCTACACCTTC. The encoded protein is CASSLDLAQNYGYTF.